This T cell receptor (beta chain) was recorded in a study of blood T cell repertoires in COVID-19. Study at large: PBMCs, B-cell-depleted T cells, or T cells were the source of the cDNA or gDNA that made up the material.

Per the original data handling: Estimated nucleated cell counts came from reference gene primer amplification. Profiled with immunoSEQ multiplex PCR; TCRdb holds only in-frame clones, not every one. The D gene and trimming were derived from the DNA, and the V and J assignments and clone size from that table. The repertoire consists of about 150,000 clones, with 86% occurring once and the leading ten covering about 4.4%. V was clipped by 8 bases and J by 6 bases, with 15 bases between them. CDR3 length: 13 residues. Germline CDR1 is SGHAT and CDR2 is FQNNGV. The clonotype was recovered from a man in his fifties or sixties who had recovered from COVID-19. Sequenced material: PBMCs or T cells enriched from blood (not recorded which). V gene TRBV11-2 combines with J gene TRBJ2-3; maybe TRBD1 (5 bases). The CDR3 loop is CASRRQGWDTQYF. Written as DNA, the CDR3 is TGTGCCAGCCGACGGCAGGGCTGGGATACGCAGTATTTT.